The 26 T cell receptor beta chains reported below all come from one sample, sequenced in a study of shared clonotypes between healthy human individuals. The data were produced by immunoSEQ multiplex PCR, yet TCRdb's version contains in-frame clones alone and is incomplete. Seen here are some 510,000 clones, 60% to 85% observed once, and the top ten hold 10% to 15%. The specimen sequenced was PBMCs. The origin of the receptors is a woman aged 40 to 49 in good health. Some clones in this sample may be carry-over from other donors' samples.

CDR3 DNA: TGTGCCAGCAGCCTAAGCAGTGGGCCCCATGGTACGCAGTATTTT. Translating it yields CASSLSSGPHGTQYF. The chain joins TRBV11-3 to TRBJ2-3, with unresolved D. Per germline, CDR1 SGHNT and CDR2 YENEEA. V lost 5 bases and J 8 bases, leaving 20 bases between the germline ends. This CDR3 has 15 residues.

This clone is a singleton in its sample. The chain is built from TRBV5-1 and TRBJ2-7, with D possibly being TRBD2 (5 bases). Trimming cost V 4 bases and J 0 bases, with 14 bases left between them. This CDR3 has 15 amino acids. Germline V gene lookup returns CDR1 SGHRS and CDR2 YFSETQ. CDR3 loop: CASSPRGAGSYEQYF. In DNA form, the CDR3 reads TGCGCCAGCAGCCCTCGGGGTGCGGGCTCCTACGAGCAGTACTTC.

This sequence joins TRBV5-1 and TRBJ2-5, with TRBD2 matching over 7 bases. Trimming took 2 bases from V and 4 from J; bases not matched to a gene: 11. The CDR3 spans 16 residues. The germline V gene has CDR1 SGHRS and CDR2 YFSETQ. As DNA, the CDR3 is TGCGCCAGCAGCTTCATGGGCGGGAGAGACGGAGAGACCCAGTACTTC. Encoded protein: CASSFMGGRDGETQYF.

The V call is TRBV7-6, the J call TRBJ2-1, with TRBD2 matching 13 bases. CDR1 is SGHVS and CDR2 is FNYEAQ in the germline V gene. This CDR3 is built from 18 residues. With 5 bases clipped from V and 5 bases from J, the junction kept 12 bases outside the gene matches. The CDR3: CASSLRRGLAGTDNEQFF. The CDR3 DNA reads as TGTGCCAGCAGCCTCCGCCGGGGACTAGCGGGAACCGACAATGAGCAGTTCTTC.

This clone was recorded only once. The sample contains more than one DNA sequence encoding this CDR3. The J gene is TRBJ2-7, the V gene TRBV5-1, with D hard to call. The CDR3 sequence is 11 residues long. In germline, CDR1 is SGHRS, CDR2 YFSETQ. V was cut by 3 bases and J by 3 bases, with 4 bases left in between. The CDR3 region has the DNA TGCGCCAGCAGCTCCAACTACGAGCAGTACTTC. Residues: CASSSNYEQYF.

The chain has TRBV15 and TRBJ2-5; perhaps TRBD2 as D (6 bases). The CDR3 has 14 amino acids. V dropped 4 bases and J dropped 5 bases, with 14 bases sitting between them. The germline V gene encodes CDR1 LNHNV and CDR2 YYDKDF (reference sequence). CDR3 coding DNA: TGTGCCACCAGCAAGGACCCCGCGGGGGAGACCCAGTACTTC. Protein sequence: CATSKDPAGETQYF. Based on the CDR3 plus reference TRBV15 and TRBJ2-5, the full variable domain is DAMVIQNPRYQVTQFGKPVTLSCSQTLNHNVMYWYQQKSSQAPKLLFHYYDKDFNNEADTPDNFQSRRPNTSFCFLDIRSPGLGDTAMYLCATSKDPAGETQYFGPGTRLLVL.

V is TRBV6-1 and J is TRBJ1-2, with 7 bases matching TRBD1. The CDR3 totals 16 residues. CDR1 is MNHNS and CDR2 is SASEGT in the germline V gene. V was pared by 2 bases and J by 5 bases, with 11 bases of the junction left unmatched. DNA of the CDR3: TGTGCCAGCAGTGAACGGGGACAGAGGGTATCATATGGCTACACCTTC. Translated, it gives CASSERGQRVSYGYTF.

V is TRBV5-4 and J is TRBJ2-2; weak D call: TRBD2 (6 bases). V was clipped by 4 bases and J by 7 bases, with 11 bases between them. Per germline, CDR1 SGHNT and CDR2 YYREEE (reference sequence). This CDR3 has 13 residues. This CDR3 reads CASSRGTIGELFF. CDR3 in DNA: TGTGCCAGCAGCCGCGGGACGATCGGGGAGCTGTTTTTT.

The DNA of the CDR3 is TGTGCCAGCAGTGACTCGAGACAGCGCTCCTACGAGCAGTACTTC. Translating gives CASSDSRQRSYEQYF. V usage is TRBV6-4 and J usage is TRBJ2-7, with D perhaps TRBD1 (5 bases). There are 15 residues in the CDR3. V shed 0 bases and J shed 0 bases, with 9 bases lying between them. Per the germline V gene, CDR1 is MRHNA and CDR2 is SNTAGT.

This chain connects TRBV5-1 to TRBJ1-5; D gene unclear. V was clipped by 4 bases and J by 4 bases, with 15 bases between them. Germline CDR1 is SGHRS and CDR2 is YFSETQ. The CDR3 runs 15 residues. The CDR3 coding sequence is TGCGCCAGCAGCCCCAGTCATATAATTAATCAGCCCCAGCATTTT. Translation: CASSPSHIINQPQHF.

The chain has TRBV11-2 and TRBJ2-1; D gene unclear. Trimming took 3 bases from V and 4 from J, leaving 13 bases between them. There are 15 residues in the CDR3. Germline V gene lookup returns CDR1 SGHAT and CDR2 FQNNGV. The CDR3 nucleotides read TGTGCCAGCAGCTTTGTTGAGCGACCATACAATGAGCAGTTCTTC. It translates to CASSFVERPYNEQFF.

In DNA, the CDR3 is TGTGCCAGCAGCGCGGGGACTAGCGGGAAAGAGTACTTC. Its protein product is CASSAGTSGKEYF. The genes are TRBV5-4 and TRBJ2-7; 13 positions match TRBD2. The CDR3 totals 13 residues. Looked up from germline, CDR1 is SGHNT and CDR2 is YYREEE (reference sequence). Trimming at V came to 4 bases and at J to 11 bases, leaving 6 bases not matched to a gene.

This chain connects TRBV19 to TRBJ1-2; the D gene is possibly TRBD1 (6 bases). Germline V gene lookup returns CDR1 LNHDA and CDR2 SQIVND (reference sequence). The V and J ends lost 3 bases and 1 base respectively, with 12 bases between them. The CDR3 extends over 15 amino acids. The CDR3 reads CASSILGARNYGYTF. The CDR3 region has the DNA TGTGCCAGTAGTATTTTGGGGGCGCGTAACTATGGCTACACCTTC.

The rearrangement joins TRBV5-1 to TRBJ2-3; possible D gene TRBD2, 6 bases. This CDR3 has 19 amino acids. V dropped 0 bases and J dropped 0 bases, with 20 bases sitting between them. Germline lookup yields CDR1 SGHRS and CDR2 YFSETQ. CDR3 sequence: CASSLGVSGGAVSTDTQYF. Here the CDR3 DNA reads TGCGCCAGCAGCTTGGGGGTTAGCGGAGGAGCCGTAAGCACAGATACGCAGTATTTT.

This chain joins TRBV30 and TRBJ2-2; D might be TRBD1 or TRBD2, each matching 5 bases. CDR1 GTSNPN and CDR2 SVGIG come from the germline V gene (reference sequence). The CDR3 sequence is 15 residues long. V was pared by 4 bases and J by 4 bases, with 16 bases between. The CDR3 nucleotides read TGTGCCTGGATGAGGCAGAGGGGCGGCACCGGGGAGCTGTTTTTT. The encoded protein is CAWMRQRGGTGELFF.

This chain joins TRBV27 and TRBJ2-7; 7 bases line up with TRBD2. The germline V gene encodes CDR1 MNHEY and CDR2 SMNVEV (reference sequence). V gave up 5 bases and J gave up 4 bases; unmatched junction bases: 8. The CDR3 is 14 residues long. CDR3 coding DNA: TGTGCCAGCAGTATCAAGACTAGCTCATACGAGCAGTACTTC. Encoded protein: CASSIKTSSYEQYF.

The chain recombines TRBV28 with TRBJ2-4; 14 bases map to TRBD2. J lost 4 bases, V lost 6 bases, and 5 bases had no gene match. CDR3 length: 16 amino acids. Germline V lookup: CDR1 MDHEN, CDR2 SYDVKM. CDR3 DNA: TGTGCCAGCAGGAGACTAGCGGGAGGGTCTAAAAACATTCAGTACTTC. Protein sequence: CASRRLAGGSKNIQYF.

This chain uses TRBV5-1 with TRBJ2-1; D might be TRBD1 (5 bases). The V end lost 4 bases, the J end lost 8 bases, and 13 bases lay between the germline ends. This CDR3 comprises 13 residues. Per the germline V gene, CDR1 is SGHRS and CDR2 is YFSETQ. Written as DNA, the CDR3 is TGCGCCAGCAGCCCCCTAGGGGCATATGAGCAGTTCTTC. Translation: CASSPLGAYEQFF.

The V call is TRBV10-3, the J call TRBJ1-3; D is undetermined. The germline V gene has CDR1 ENHRY and CDR2 SYGVKD. Trimming shortened V by 7 bases and J by 0 bases, and 13 bases separated the two germline ends. CDR3 length equals 15 residues. The CDR3 protein is CAINYVGGSGNTIYF. The CDR3 DNA reads TGTGCCATCAATTATGTTGGCGGCTCTGGAAACACCATATATTTT.

V is TRBV10-2 and J is TRBJ2-3; possible D gene TRBD2, 6 bases. V gave up 7 bases and J gave up 0 bases, with 11 bases separating them. This CDR3 has 14 amino acids. From germline, CDR1 is WSHSY and CDR2 SAAADI. CDR3 sequence reads: CASKGGTSTDTQYF. In nucleotides, the CDR3 is TGCGCCAGCAAAGGCGGGACTAGCACAGATACGCAGTATTTT.

This clone was recorded once. The rearrangement uses TRBV28 and TRBJ2-1; D possibly corresponds to TRBD1 (7 bases). Germline loops: CDR1 MDHEN, CDR2 SYDVKM. The length of the CDR3 is 20 residues. V was clipped by 5 bases and J by 2 bases, with 28 bases between them. CDR3 DNA: TGTGCCAGCAGTCATCAAGGGGGCGGGAAAGGACGAGGGACCTACAATGAGCAGTTCTTC. Protein: CASSHQGGGKGRGTYNEQFF.

J is TRBJ1-1 and V is TRBV4-1; D is undetermined. CDR1 is MGHRA, CDR2 YSYEKL, per germline. The CDR3 sequence is 15 residues long. The V end was cut by 4 bases, the J end by 1 base, with 13 bases between. The chain's CDR3 is CASSRTMIGNTEAFF. CDR3 nucleotides: TGCGCCAGCAGCCGTACCATGATAGGGAACACTGAAGCTTTCTTT.

The chain joins TRBV7-3 to TRBJ2-1, with TRBD2 matching 13 bases. Unmatched junction bases numbered 3, after V lost 4 bases and J lost 6 bases. The CDR3 loop spans 15 amino acids. The germline gives CDR1 SGHTA, CDR2 FQGTGA. In DNA form, the CDR3 reads TGTGCCAGCAGCTCCGGACTAGCGGGGGCCAATGAGCAGTTCTTC. Amino acids: CASSSGLAGANEQFF.

This chain uses TRBV11-2 with TRBJ2-3, with 12 positions matching TRBD2. The CDR3 spans 16 residues. The germline V gene encodes CDR1 SGHAT and CDR2 FQNNGV. The V segment lost 5 bases and the J segment 3 bases; nucleotides outside the gene matches: 6. In DNA, the CDR3 is TGTGCCAGCAGCCTACGACTAGCGGGAGAAACAGATACGCAGTATTTT. This gives the protein CASSLRLAGETDTQYF. Complete variable domain (other parts from reference TRBV11-2 and TRBJ2-3): EAGVAQSPRYKIIEKRQSVAFWCNPISGHATLYWYQQILGQGPKLLIQFQNNGVVDDSQLPKDRFSAERLKGVDSTLKIQPAKLEDSAVYLCASSLRLAGETDTQYFGPGTRLTVL.

The chain has TRBV7-9 and TRBJ2-1, with 11 bases aligning to TRBD2. V was pared by 4 bases and J by 10 bases, with 9 bases of the junction left unmatched. The CDR3 runs to 15 residues. The germline V gene has CDR1 SEHNR and CDR2 FQNEAQ (reference sequence). In DNA form, the CDR3 reads TGTGCCAGCAGCTCCGGGACTAGCGGTCATGGGGAGCAGTTCTTC. Translated: CASSSGTSGHGEQFF.

The rearrangement uses TRBV9 and TRBJ1-5; perhaps TRBD1 as D (6 bases). Germline values: CDR1 SGDLS, CDR2 YYNGEE. V gave up 0 bases and J gave up 5 bases, with 12 bases separating them. The CDR3 spans 15 residues. CDR3: CASSVEGEWDQPQHF. The CDR3 bases are TGTGCCAGCAGCGTAGAGGGGGAGTGGGATCAGCCCCAGCATTTT.